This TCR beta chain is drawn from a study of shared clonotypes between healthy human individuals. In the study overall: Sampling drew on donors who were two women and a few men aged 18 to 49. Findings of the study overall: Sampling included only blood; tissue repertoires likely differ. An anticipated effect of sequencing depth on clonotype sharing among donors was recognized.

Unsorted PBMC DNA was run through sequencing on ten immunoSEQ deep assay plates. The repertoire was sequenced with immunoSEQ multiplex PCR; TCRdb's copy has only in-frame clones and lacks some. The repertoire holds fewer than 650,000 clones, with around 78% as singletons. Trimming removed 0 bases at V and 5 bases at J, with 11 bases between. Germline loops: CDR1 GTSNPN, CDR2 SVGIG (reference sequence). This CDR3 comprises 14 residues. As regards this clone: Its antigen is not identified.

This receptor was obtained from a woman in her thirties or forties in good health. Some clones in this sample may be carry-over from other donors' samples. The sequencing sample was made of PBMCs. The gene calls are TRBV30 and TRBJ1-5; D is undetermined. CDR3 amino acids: CAWSVGYRDQPQHF. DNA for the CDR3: TGTGCCTGGAGTGTGGGGTATAGGGATCAGCCCCAGCATTTT.